The clone carrying this T cell receptor beta chain has a handful of counts. As yet, its antigen is unknown. The TCR beta cDNA libraries contained unique molecular identifiers. The source material, roughly 0.85 to 10 million T cells, gave rise to roughly 0.5 million cDNA molecules. TCRdb analysed the PCR reads with MiXCR anew, one entry per CDR3 protein. The sample lists about 800,000 distinct CDR3 sequences, about 27% seen once, with around 0.56% in the top ten. Trimming shortened V by 4 bases and J by 4 bases, and 11 bases separated the two germline ends. The CDR3 sequence is 13 residues long. The data were obtained in a study of post-analysis software for immune sequencing data. Study-level information: Secondary progressive, relapsing-remitting and progressive-relapsing multiple sclerosis were among the included disease courses. General study points: The normalized Chao1 diversity of multiple sclerosis patients was significantly lower than that of controls. Analysis by F measure revealed that same-batch samples clustered strongly together. Compared with controls, patients had more of five or six TRBV segments, including TRBV5-6, TRBV5-1 and TRBV20-1.

Material: blood. The sequence came from a girl aged 10 to 17 with multiple sclerosis. This chain links TRBV12-3 or TRBV12-4 with TRBJ2-7; D is unresolved. In nucleotides, the CDR3 is TGTGCCAGCAGTTATGGCAGAAAATACGAGCAGTACTTC. This encodes CASSYGRKYEQYF.